These T cell receptor beta chains were read from a single sample in a study of T cell changes during pregnancy in multiple sclerosis. Sequencing was performed with immunoSEQ multiplex PCR; in TCRdb, only in-frame clones are kept and a portion is missing. The sample consists of about 58,000 clones, roughly nine tenths of them appearing once. This specimen consisted of CD4+ T cells from peripheral blood mononuclear cells, obtained after pregnancy. The receptors stem from a female donor in good health, enrolled as a control in a pregnancy study. Each CDR3 is given with its conserved first and last residue. A D gene is named only where the DNA matches it firmly.

j_call: TRBJ1-3; v_call: TRBV6-1; d_call: TRBD1; cdr3_aa: CASSTTGRDTIYF
j_call: TRBJ2-3; v_call: TRBV5-1; d_call: .; cdr3_aa: CASSSTAPGVDTQYF
j_call: TRBJ1-1; v_call: TRBV5-1; d_call: .; cdr3_aa: CASSAGAYLMNTEAFF
j_call: TRBJ1-2; v_call: TRBV2; d_call: .; cdr3_aa: CASSEAIGSTGYTF
j_call: TRBJ1-1; v_call: TRBV2; d_call: .; cdr3_aa: CASRGGAGTNTEAFF
j_call: TRBJ2-5; v_call: TRBV11-3; d_call: TRBD1; cdr3_aa: CASSAGTGFRGETQYF
j_call: TRBJ1-1; v_call: TRBV6-1; d_call: .; cdr3_aa: CASSEVDTDGSFF
j_call: TRBJ1-2; v_call: TRBV2; d_call: .; cdr3_aa: CASRLVLVTF
j_call: TRBJ1-1; v_call: TRBV4-3; d_call: TRBD1; cdr3_aa: CASSQDSTGGTEAFF
j_call: TRBJ2-2; v_call: TRBV10-3; d_call: TRBD1; cdr3_aa: CAINQKTGPGELFF